The rows below give T cell receptor beta chains drawn from one sample of a study of shared clonotypes between healthy human individuals. Assay used: immunoSEQ multiplex PCR; TCRdb lists only in-frame clones, some missing. This sample has some 660,000 clones, with less than 80% found just once. The sequencing input was memory CD4+ T cells sorted from blood. Receptors originate from a woman between 25 and 40 years old in good health. Each CDR3 is given with its conserved first and last residue. Each record gives: D gene, CDR3 length, J gene, clone size, V gene, CDR3 protein, CDR3 DNA. D genes are given only for firm matches. Where a row states a size, it is once, few, many or the class of an expanded clone; other rows omit it.

NA 14 TRBJ2-2 NA TRBV7-3 CASSFAGTTGELFF TGTGCCAGCAGCTTCGCGGGGACAACCGGGGAGCTGTTTTTT
NA 16 TRBJ2-6 once TRBV28 CASSLYGHSGANVLTF TGTGCCAGCAGTTTATACGGACACTCTGGGGCCAACGTCCTGACTTTC
TRBD1 15 TRBJ1-4 few TRBV9 CASSVTGTVNEKLFF TGTGCCAGCAGCGTAACCGGGACAGTTAATGAAAAACTGTTTTTT
TRBD2 16 TRBJ2-5 many TRBV10-1 CASSESGTSGGETQYF TGCGCCAGCAGTGAGTCGGGGACTAGTGGAGGCGAGACCCAGTACTTC
TRBD2 18 TRBJ2-4 NA TRBV28 CASSPLTSGSKRGNIQYF TGTGCCAGCAGTCCCCTAACTAGCGGGAGCAAACGGGGGAACATTCAGTACTTC
NA 17 TRBJ1-5 NA TRBV28 CASSRITGRQSNQPQHF TGTGCCAGCAGCCGAATCACGGGGCGTCAGAGCAATCAGCCCCAGCATTTT
TRBD1 15 TRBJ1-2 NA TRBV19 CASSPDRGRDYGYTF TGTGCCAGTAGTCCTGACAGGGGAAGGGACTATGGCTACACCTTC
TRBD1 13 TRBJ2-1 NA TRBV6-1 CASSRGLGDEQFF TGTGCCAGCAGCAGGGGGCTGGGGGATGAGCAGTTCTTC
NA 14 TRBJ1-5 NA TRBV12-2 CASRLGPDNQPQHF TGTGCAAGTCGCCTGGGCCCGGACAATCAGCCCCAGCATTTT
NA 12 TRBJ2-7 NA TRBV5-1 CASSNSGSEQYF TGCGCCAGCAGTAATTCAGGGAGTGAGCAGTACTTC
NA 13 TRBJ1-2 NA TRBV6-1 CASSEAAYGGYTF TGTGCCAGCAGTGAAGCCGCGTACGGTGGCTACACCTTC
NA 15 TRBJ1-4 few TRBV4-2 CASSQGGASNEKLFF TGTGCCAGCAGCCAAGGCGGGGCATCTAATGAAAAACTGTTTTTT
NA 11 TRBJ1-1 NA TRBV19 CASSKGVIAFF TGTGCCAGTAGTAAAGGGGTTATAGCTTTCTTT
TRBD1 15 TRBJ1-3 NA TRBV11-2 CASSLMGQGGNTIYF TGTGCCAGCAGCTTAATGGGACAGGGTGGAAACACCATATATTTT
TRBD2 16 TRBJ2-2 NA TRBV5-1 CASSPHLAGSSGELFF TGCGCCAGCAGCCCCCATCTAGCGGGGTCCTCCGGGGAGCTGTTTTTT
NA 15 TRBJ2-7 NA TRBV4-2 CASSQGQVPSYEQYF TGTGCCAGCAGCCAAGGACAGGTCCCTTCCTACGAGCAGTACTTC
TRBD1 14 TRBJ1-2 NA TRBV28 CASSLRGLNYGYTF TGTGCCAGCAGTCTCAGGGGGCTTAACTATGGCTACACCTTC
NA 16 TRBJ1-2 NA TRBV4-2 CASSQESGAILYGYTF TGTGCCAGCAGCCAAGAGTCAGGGGCGATTCTCTATGGCTACACCTTC
TRBD1 17 TRBJ1-3 NA TRBV28 CASSSPWDRVSGNTIYF TGTGCCAGCAGTTCACCCTGGGACAGGGTCTCTGGAAACACCATATATTTT
NA 14 TRBJ2-7 NA TRBV5-1 CASSVGPQSYEQYF TGCGCCAGCAGTGTAGGGCCTCAATCCTACGAGCAGTACTTC
NA 15 TRBJ2-7 NA TRBV7-9 CASRTSSGRGYEQYF TGTGCCAGCAGAACTAGTTCCGGCAGGGGATACGAGCAGTACTTC
NA 16 TRBJ2-1 NA TRBV28 CASSSPAGVGDNEQFF TGTGCCAGCAGTTCCCCCGCTGGAGTAGGCGACAATGAGCAGTTCTTC
TRBD2 15 TRBJ2-1 few TRBV5-1 CASSLSSGNYNEQFF TGCGCCAGCAGCTTGTCTAGCGGAAACTACAATGAGCAGTTCTTC
NA 13 TRBJ1-2 NA TRBV5-1 CASSSGQYDGYTF TGCGCCAGCAGCTCCGGACAGTACGATGGCTACACCTTC